This TCR beta chain was profiled in a study of shared clonotypes between healthy human individuals (dated by TCRdb to 2020 to 2022). A note on the overall study: Two women and three men aged 18 to 49 years were included in the cohort. The study deeply sequenced blood TCR repertoires of about five healthy adults to estimate repertoire size and the extent of clonotype sharing between individuals. Between about 0.8 and 9.5 billion PBMCs per donor were obtained by leukapheresis. To increase sequencing depth and limit assay-specific biases, TCR repertoire library preparation and sequencing were carried out by different laboratories using diverse techniques. For each donor, CD4 naive and CD4 memory were each run on three plates, CD8 naive on two plates, and CD8 memory on one plate.

TCR CDR3 regions were amplified from genomic DNA by multiplex PCR using the deep immunoSEQ assay. For each cell subset, the extracted genomic DNA was distributed evenly across all wells of several immunoSEQ 96-well plates, and each plate served as one replicate. Each replicate PCR for sorted subsets received about 180 ng genomic DNA, equal to about 30,000 T cell genomes. Purified libraries were measured with a Qubit 3.0 fluorometer, size-checked on a Bioanalyzer 2100, and measured again with the KAPA Library Quantification kit. A separate single-read 150-cycle Illumina NextSeq 550 flow cell was used to sequence each immunoSEQ 96-well plate. As for the original processing: Because only junctional sequences without quality scores were contained in the immunoSEQ output, filtering matching that applied to full-length reads could not be performed. Sequences were annotated with PyIR, a Python wrapper for IgBLAST v1.9, and V/J genes and CDR3 were assigned using IMGT germline references. Reads were removed for weak V/J assignments (E-value above 1e-6), missing CDR3, stop codons, out-of-frame junctions, or ambiguous translated residues. V3J clonotypes were defined by identical inferred V gene, J gene, and CDR3 amino acid sequence. To compute the percentage overlap between repertoires, the number of shared unique clonotypes was divided by the size of the smaller repertoire. Richness of each repertoire was evaluated using RTK rarefaction, the Chao1 estimator, and Recon v2.1 estimates of unobserved clonotypes. OLGA was used to compute generation probabilities for all TCRbeta clonotypes that the gDNA method yielded from a few donors. TCRdb's version of the immuneACCESS table is confined to in-frame rearrangements and falls short of the full clone set. An unresolved V gene accounts for under half of the shortfall where checked; the remainder is of unknown origin. The DNA gave D and trimming, while V, J and clone size come from that table. For this sample the table gives approximately 2.1 million clones, of which approximately 95% were detected only once. The ten largest account for under 0.45% of the sample.

CDR1 is given as SGHTA and CDR2 as FQGNSA, both from the germline V gene. The CDR3 spans 16 residues, from the cysteine through the phenylalanine. Left in the record is the CDR3 DNA by itself, 48 bases read in frame from the first base. A distance of 15 bases separates the germline ends of V and J, which lose 2 bases and 2 bases respectively. Study-wide findings and limitations: Across a few donors, approximately 5% of naive CD4, 3% to 4% of naive CD8, about 2.3% of memory CD4, and approximately 0.4% of memory CD8 clonotypes were shared. Higher generation probabilities were observed for clonotypes shared by all four sorted-subset donors than for non-shared clonotypes. Pairwise subsampling indicated that sequencing depth was expected to affect the degree of clonotype sharing among donors. Naive subsets generally had larger estimated clonotype richness than memory subsets did. Because the study included only a small number of donors, the genetic and exposure-history diversity represented was limited. Incomplete sequencing was indicated by rarefaction of sorted-subset datasets, despite the large sequencing depth. Sampling was restricted to blood, and TCR repertoires in tissue are likely to differ from TCR repertoires in blood.

The donors were healthy, HIV-negative adults with no recently reported acute infections or vaccinations. Only Caucasian adults living in Nashville, Tennessee, USA were represented among the donors. CD4+ T cells were enriched by magnetic negative selection, after which naive cells were positively selected on CD45RA and the negative fraction was taken as the memory subset. Blood was obtained by leukapheresis, after which PBMCs were separated by Ficoll-Histopaque density gradient centrifugation and cryopreserved in liquid nitrogen vapor phase. Analytical flow cytometry was used to check the purity and quantity of each magnetically sorted T cell population. Genomic DNA was isolated from every sorted fraction and measured by UV absorbance on a Nanodrop 2000c. For this clone: The target of this receptor is not known. There are no base qualities to consult, and no much larger clone falls within one base.

The clonotype comes from a man younger than 35 in good health. Some clones in this sample may be carry-over from other donors' samples. The chain uses TRBV7-2 and TRBJ1-1; a confident D gene designation cannot be given. The sample was naive CD4+ T cells from PBMCs. The sample's cell subset or site label, in plain terms: CD45RA+ positively selected. The CDR3 protein is CASSLMGPQINTEAFF. The nucleotide sequence reads as follows: TGTGCCAGCAGCTTAATGGGCCCCCAGATCAACACTGAAGCTTTCTTT.